What follows are 3 T cell receptor beta chains derived from one specimen sequenced in a study of T-cell memory formation after mild COVID-19. TCRdb fed the 5' RACE reads into MiXCR, producing one record per CDR3 protein. Here the sample spans fewer than 650,000 distinct CDR3 sequences, about a fifth being singletons. Sequenced: PBMCs or a T cell subset sorted from them (not recorded which). The receptor set was obtained from an adult woman who had mild COVID-19 (a few samples of this study predate the infection). Cell type and time point are not known.

The table lists this clonotype with a few counts. V gene TRBV13 combines with J gene TRBJ2-3; 9 bases agree with TRBD2. V shed 5 bases and J 2 bases; nucleotides not matched to a gene: 5. The CDR3 loop spans 15 amino acids. Germline V gene sequence: CDR1 PRHDT, CDR2 FYEKMQ (reference sequence). CDR3 coding DNA: TGTGCCAGCAGCGTAGCGGGAGACTACACAGATACGCAGTATTTT. Its protein product is CASSVAGDYTDTQYF.

The chain recombines TRBV9 with TRBJ1-6; no definite D call. V was trimmed by 0 bases and J by 5 bases, leaving 6 bases between them. The CDR3 spans 14 residues. The germline V gene encodes CDR1 SGDLS and CDR2 YYNGEE. CDR3 region: CASSVGQHNSPLHF. The CDR3 DNA reads as TGTGCCAGCAGCGTAGGACAACATAATTCACCCCTCCACTTT.

The V gene is TRBV6-2 or TRBV6-3, the J gene TRBJ2-7; no clear D. Trimming stripped 4 bases from V and 0 bases from J, with 16 bases between. CDR3 length: 16 amino acids. Germline assignment: CDR1 MNHEY and CDR2 SVGEGT. This CDR3 is CASSSLDPSLSYEQYF. The CDR3 region has the DNA TGTGCCAGCAGTTCCTTGGACCCTTCTCTCTCCTACGAGCAGTACTTC.